This T cell receptor (beta chain) appears in the sequencing data of a study of cytomegalovirus exposure and HLA in healthy donors. Regarding the study as a whole: Reportedly, diagnosis of cytomegalovirus status by the classifier showed high specificity and sensitivity.

As concerns this clone: Its antigen is not known.

With 60 Vbeta and 13 Jbeta primers, the PCR was carried out. Clones were sequenced by immunoSEQ multiplex PCR, and TCRdb holds only the in-frame ones, with some missing. The sample lists about 140,000 clones, less than 80% occurring once. Sequences were obtained from PBMCs. The sequence was collected from a woman aged 50 to 60 in good health and CMV-seropositive.

The CDR3 region is CASSIDGSSGEKLFF. The CDR3 coding sequence is TGCGCCAGCAGCATCGACGGGAGCTCAGGGGAAAAACTGTTTTTT. J is TRBJ1-4 and V is TRBV5-1, with D possibly matching TRBD1 (5 bases). The V end was cut by 4 bases, the J end by 8 bases, with 18 bases between. Germline assignment: CDR1 SGHRS and CDR2 YFSETQ. This CDR3 is built from 15 residues. Drawing the rest from reference TRBV5-1 and TRBJ1-4, the complete variable domain is KAGVTQTPRYLIKTRGQQVTLSCSPISGHRSVSWYQQTPGQGLQFLFEYFSETQRNKGNFPGRFSGRQFSNSRSEMNVSTLELGDSALYLCASSIDGSSGEKLFFGSGTQLSVL.